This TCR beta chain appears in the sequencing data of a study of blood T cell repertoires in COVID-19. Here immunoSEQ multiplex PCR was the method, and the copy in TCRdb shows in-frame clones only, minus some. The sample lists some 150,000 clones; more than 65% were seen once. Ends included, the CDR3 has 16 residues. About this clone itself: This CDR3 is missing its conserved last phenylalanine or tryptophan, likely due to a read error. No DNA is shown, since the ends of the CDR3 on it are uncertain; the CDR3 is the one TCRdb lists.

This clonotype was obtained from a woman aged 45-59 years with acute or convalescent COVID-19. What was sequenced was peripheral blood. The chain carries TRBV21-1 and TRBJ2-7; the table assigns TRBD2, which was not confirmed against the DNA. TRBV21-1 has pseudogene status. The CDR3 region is CASSSNFKASGGPGWC.